Shown below are 9 T cell receptor beta chains from a single sample sequenced in a study of Ad26.COV2.S vaccination and SARS-CoV-2 variants. Profiled with immunoSEQ multiplex PCR; TCRdb holds only in-frame clones, not every one. The sample includes some 350,000 clones, approximately 90% of them seen just once. Here the sequenced sample was peripheral blood, taken after recovery from COVID-19. These receptors originate from a human donor who had recovered from COVID-19.

In this sample, this clone turned up once. The chain uses TRBV4-1 and TRBJ1-4; D not resolved. Germline lookup yields CDR1 MGHRA and CDR2 YSYEKL. CDR3 length: 16 residues. The V and J ends lost 1 base and 3 bases respectively, with 12 bases between them. CDR3 sequence (DNA): TGCGCCAGCAGCCAAGGTTGGGCAGACCCTAATGAAAAACTGTTTTTT. Translating gives CASSQGWADPNEKLFF.

Note on this clone: Distinct nucleotide sequences in the sample also encode this CDR3. In nucleotides, the CDR3 is TGTGCCAGCTCACCGACAGGGGGCGATCAGCCCCAGCATTTT. Translating gives CASSPTGGDQPQHF. The chain couples TRBV18 to TRBJ1-5, with 10 bases matching TRBD1. Germline-derived CDR1 and CDR2 are KGHSH and LQKENI. The CDR3 consists of 14 residues. The V segment lost 3 bases and the J segment 5 bases; nucleotides outside the gene matches: 1.

The chain employs TRBV13 and TRBJ1-1; D might be TRBD1 (6 bases). The CDR3 has 12 residues. Between the trimmed V and J ends, which lost 5 bases and 11 bases, there was a span of 15 bases. Germline V lookup: CDR1 PRHDT, CDR2 FYEKMQ (reference sequence). The chain's CDR3 is CASSLQGLTAFF. CDR3 bases: TGTGCCAGCAGCCTACAGGGTTTAACTGCTTTCTTT.

The chain has TRBV14 and TRBJ1-2; D is uncertain. V dropped 1 base and J dropped 2 bases, with 5 bases sitting between them. The CDR3 has 13 amino acids. Germline V lookup: CDR1 SGHDN, CDR2 FVKESK. This chain's CDR3 is CASSQVGNYGYTF. Here the CDR3 DNA reads TGTGCCAGCAGCCAAGTAGGGAACTATGGCTACACCTTC. Using reference TRBV14 and TRBJ1-2 for the parts outside the CDR3, the full variable domain is EAGVTQFPSHSVIEKGQTVTLRCDPISGHDNLYWYRRVMGKEIKFLLHFVKESKQDESGMPNNRFLAERTGGTYSTLKVQPAELEDSGVYFCASSQVGNYGYTFGSGTRLTVV.

DNA for the CDR3: TGTGCTAGTGGGTCCGGGGAGCTGTTTTTT. Amino acid sequence: CASGSGELFF. The chain uses TRBV12-5 and TRBJ2-2, with D uncertain. Germline CDR1 reads LGHNT; CDR2 reads FRNRAP. V lost 6 bases, J lost 6 bases, and 2 bases lay in between. There are 10 residues in the CDR3.

The chain is built from TRBV13 and TRBJ2-5; the D gene is possibly TRBD2 (6 bases). This CDR3 is 15 amino acids long. V lost 2 bases and J 1 base, leaving 11 bases between the germline ends. Germline CDR1 and CDR2: PRHDT and FYEKMQ (reference sequence). CDR3 amino acids: CASSLSRDSQETQYF. In nucleotides, the CDR3 is TGTGCCAGCAGCTTAAGCAGGGACTCCCAAGAGACCCAGTACTTC.

V usage is TRBV6-2 or TRBV6-3 and J usage is TRBJ2-1, with D tentatively TRBD1 (6 bases). The CDR3 runs 13 residues. Germline values: CDR1 MNHEY, CDR2 SVGEGT. V dropped 6 bases and J dropped 6 bases, with 12 bases sitting between them. DNA for the CDR3: TGTGCCAGCAGCAATACAGGGATCAATGAGCAGTTCTTC. This sequence encodes CASSNTGINEQFF.

V is TRBV7-9 and J is TRBJ1-4; 7 positions agree with TRBD1. Germline V gene lookup returns CDR1 SEHNR and CDR2 FQNEAQ (reference sequence). The length of the CDR3 is 14 residues. With V trimmed by 3 bases and J by 6 bases, 4 bases remained unmatched. CDR3 sequence reads: CASSFGTEYEKLFF. The DNA of the CDR3 is TGTGCCAGCAGCTTCGGGACAGAATATGAAAAACTGTTTTTT.

V is TRBV7-9 and J is TRBJ2-3; 11 nucleotides match TRBD1. The V segment lost 9 bases and the J segment 5 bases; nucleotides outside the gene matches: 4. The CDR3 is 13 residues long. CDR1 and CDR2 from the germline V gene are SEHNR and FQNEAQ (reference sequence). CDR3 loop: CARKDRGQDTQYF. CDR3 bases: TGTGCCAGGAAGGACAGGGGGCAAGATACGCAGTATTTT.